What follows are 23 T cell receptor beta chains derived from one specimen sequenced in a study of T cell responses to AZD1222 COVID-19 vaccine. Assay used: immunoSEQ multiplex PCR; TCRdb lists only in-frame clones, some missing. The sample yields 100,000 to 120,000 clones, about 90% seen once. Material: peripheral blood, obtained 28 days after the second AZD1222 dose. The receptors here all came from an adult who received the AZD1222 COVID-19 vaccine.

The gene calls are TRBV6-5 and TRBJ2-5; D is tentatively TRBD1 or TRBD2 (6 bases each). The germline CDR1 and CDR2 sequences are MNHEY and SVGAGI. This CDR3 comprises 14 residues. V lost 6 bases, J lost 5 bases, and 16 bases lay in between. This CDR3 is CASSQLGGGETQYF. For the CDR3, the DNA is TGTGCCAGCAGCCAACTGGGGGGCGGGGAGACCCAGTACTTC.

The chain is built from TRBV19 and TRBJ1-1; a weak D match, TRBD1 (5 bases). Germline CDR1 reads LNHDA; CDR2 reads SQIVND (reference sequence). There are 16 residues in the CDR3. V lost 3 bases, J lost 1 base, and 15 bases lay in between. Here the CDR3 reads CASSIVLGRTNTEAFF. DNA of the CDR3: TGTGCCAGTAGTATTGTGTTGGGACGAACGAACACTGAAGCTTTCTTT.

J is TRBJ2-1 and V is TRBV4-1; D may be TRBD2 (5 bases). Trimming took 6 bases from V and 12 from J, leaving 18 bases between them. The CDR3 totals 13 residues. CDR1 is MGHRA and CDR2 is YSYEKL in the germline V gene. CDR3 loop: CASSDTAAEGQFF. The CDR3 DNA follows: TGCGCCAGCAGTGACACCGCAGCAGAGGGGCAGTTCTTC.

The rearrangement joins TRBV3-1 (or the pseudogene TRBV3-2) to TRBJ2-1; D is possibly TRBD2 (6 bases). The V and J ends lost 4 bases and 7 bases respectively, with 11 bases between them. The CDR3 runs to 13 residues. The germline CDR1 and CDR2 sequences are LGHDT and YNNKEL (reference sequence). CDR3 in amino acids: CASSPHAGNEQFF. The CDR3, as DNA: TGTGCCAGCAGCCCCCACGCGGGAAATGAGCAGTTCTTC.

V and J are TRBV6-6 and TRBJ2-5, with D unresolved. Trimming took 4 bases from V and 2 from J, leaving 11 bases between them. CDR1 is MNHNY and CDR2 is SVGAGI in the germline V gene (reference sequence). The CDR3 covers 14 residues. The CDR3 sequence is CASSLLSDQETQYF. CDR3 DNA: TGTGCCAGCAGTTTACTGAGCGATCAAGAGACCCAGTACTTC.

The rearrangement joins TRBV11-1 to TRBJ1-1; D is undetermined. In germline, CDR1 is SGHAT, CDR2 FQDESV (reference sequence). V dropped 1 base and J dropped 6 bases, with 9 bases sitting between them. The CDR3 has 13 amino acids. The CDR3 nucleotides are TGTGCCAGCAGCTTAGTGAGGGCAGCTGAAGCTTTCTTT. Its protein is CASSLVRAAEAFF. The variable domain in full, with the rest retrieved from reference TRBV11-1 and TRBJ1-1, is EAEVAQSPRYKITEKSQAVAFWCDPISGHATLYWYRQILGQGPELLVQFQDESVVDDSQLPKDRFSAERLKGVDSTLKIQPAELGDSAMYLCASSLVRAAEAFFGQGTRLTVV.

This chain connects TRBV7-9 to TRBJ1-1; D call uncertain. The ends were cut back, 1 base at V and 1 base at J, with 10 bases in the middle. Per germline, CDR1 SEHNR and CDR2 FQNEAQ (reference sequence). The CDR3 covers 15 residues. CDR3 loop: CASSLVVTGNTEAFF. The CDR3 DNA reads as TGTGCCAGCAGCTTAGTGGTGACTGGGAACACTGAAGCTTTCTTT.

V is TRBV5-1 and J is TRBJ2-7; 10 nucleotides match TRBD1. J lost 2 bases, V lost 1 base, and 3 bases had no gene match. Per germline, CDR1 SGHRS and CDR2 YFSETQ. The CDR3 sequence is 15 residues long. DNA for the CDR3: TGCGCCAGCAGCTTGAGGGACAGGGGTACCTACGAGCAGTACTTC. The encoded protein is CASSLRDRGTYEQYF.

The CDR3 protein is CASSQLTGVGGEAFF. The CDR3 DNA follows: TGTGCCAGCAGCCAACTAACAGGGGTAGGAGGTGAAGCTTTCTTT. The chain recombines TRBV14 with TRBJ1-1, with 7 bases lining up with TRBD1. The J segment lost 7 bases and the V segment lost 2 bases, leaving 10 bases of the junction unmatched. There are 15 residues in the CDR3. Looked up from germline, CDR1 is SGHDN and CDR2 is FVKESK. The whole variable domain, filled in from reference TRBV14 and TRBJ1-1, reads EAGVTQFPSHSVIEKGQTVTLRCDPISGHDNLYWYRRVMGKEIKFLLHFVKESKQDESGMPNNRFLAERTGGTYSTLKVQPAELEDSGVYFCASSQLTGVGGEAFFGQGTRLTVV.

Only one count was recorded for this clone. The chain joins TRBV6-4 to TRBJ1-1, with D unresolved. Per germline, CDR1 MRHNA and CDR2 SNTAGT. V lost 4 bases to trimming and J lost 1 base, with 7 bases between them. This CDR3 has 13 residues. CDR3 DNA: TGTGCCAGCAGTGGCGGAAAGAACACTGAAGCTTTCTTT. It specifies CASSGGKNTEAFF.

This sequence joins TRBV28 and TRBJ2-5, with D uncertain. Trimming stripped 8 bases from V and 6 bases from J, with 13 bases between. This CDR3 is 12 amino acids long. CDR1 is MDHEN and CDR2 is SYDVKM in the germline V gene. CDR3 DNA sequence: TGTGCCAGCGGAACTCTTTTGAAGACCCAGTACTTC. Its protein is CASGTLLKTQYF.

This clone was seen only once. The CDR3, as DNA: TGTGCCAGCTCACCCATTGGGGGCGGGTCAAGGGAGCAGTACTTC. Amino acid sequence: CASSPIGGGSREQYF. This chain uses TRBV18 with TRBJ2-7; TRBD1 might be the D (6 bases). The V gene lost 3 bases and the J gene lost 7 bases, with 19 bases spanning the gap. The CDR3 is 15 residues long. Germline V gene sequence: CDR1 KGHSH, CDR2 LQKENI.

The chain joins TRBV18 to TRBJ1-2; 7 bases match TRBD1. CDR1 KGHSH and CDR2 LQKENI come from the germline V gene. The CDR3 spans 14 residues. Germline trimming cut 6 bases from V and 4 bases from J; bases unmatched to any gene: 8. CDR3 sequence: CASSMGGQSYGYTF. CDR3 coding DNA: TGTGCCAGCTCCATGGGGGGACAGTCCTATGGCTACACCTTC.

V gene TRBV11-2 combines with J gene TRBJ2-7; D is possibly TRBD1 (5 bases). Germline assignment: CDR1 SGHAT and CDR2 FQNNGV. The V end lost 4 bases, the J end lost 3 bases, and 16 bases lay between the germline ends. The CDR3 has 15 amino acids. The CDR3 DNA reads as TGTGCCAGCAGCTCAATCCAGGGAACTCGCTACGAGCAGTACTTC. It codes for CASSSIQGTRYEQYF.

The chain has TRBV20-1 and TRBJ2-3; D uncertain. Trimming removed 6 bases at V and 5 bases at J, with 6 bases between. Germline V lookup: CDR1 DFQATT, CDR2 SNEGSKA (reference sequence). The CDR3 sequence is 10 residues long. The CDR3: CSASRDTQYF. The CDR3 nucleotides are TGCAGTGCCTCACGAGATACGCAGTATTTT.

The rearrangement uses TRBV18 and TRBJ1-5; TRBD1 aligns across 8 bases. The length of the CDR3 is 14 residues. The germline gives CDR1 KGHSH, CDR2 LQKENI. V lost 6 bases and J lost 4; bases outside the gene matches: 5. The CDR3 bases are TGTGCCAGCTCGCACAGGGGGTGGAATCAGCCCCAGCATTTT. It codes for CASSHRGWNQPQHF. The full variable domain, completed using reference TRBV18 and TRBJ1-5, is NAGVMQNPRHLVRRRGQEARLRCSPMKGHSHVYWYRQLPEEGLKFMVYLQKENIIDESGMPKERFSAEFPKEGPSILRIQQVVRGDSAAYFCASSHRGWNQPQHFGDGTRLSIL.

The CDR3 region is CASSLGVGVGNYGYTF. CDR3 nucleotide sequence: TGTGCCAGCAGCCTTGGGGTAGGGGTCGGAAACTATGGCTACACCTTC. This chain joins TRBV28 and TRBJ1-2, with a tentative D call TRBD1 (5 bases). Trimming left V 6 bases short and J 2 bases short, with 19 bases between. Per germline, CDR1 MDHEN and CDR2 SYDVKM. The CDR3 totals 16 residues.

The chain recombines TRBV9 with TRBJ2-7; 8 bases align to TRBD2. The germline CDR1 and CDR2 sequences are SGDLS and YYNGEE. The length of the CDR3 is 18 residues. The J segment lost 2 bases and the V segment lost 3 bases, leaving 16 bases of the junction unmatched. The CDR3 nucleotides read TGTGCCAGCAGCGCGGGGGGAAGCGGGGGCCCCCCGGCCTACGAGCAGTACTTC. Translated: CASSAGGSGGPPAYEQYF.

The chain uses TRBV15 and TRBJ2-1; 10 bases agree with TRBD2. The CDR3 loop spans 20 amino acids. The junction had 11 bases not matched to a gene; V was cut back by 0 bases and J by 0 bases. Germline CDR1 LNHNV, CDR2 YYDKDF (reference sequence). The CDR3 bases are TGTGCCACCAGCAGAGAGCGGCTAGCGGGGGTTCCGAGCTCCTACAATGAGCAGTTCTTC. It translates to CATSRERLAGVPSSYNEQFF. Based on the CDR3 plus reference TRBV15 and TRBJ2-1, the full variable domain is DAMVIQNPRYQVTQFGKPVTLSCSQTLNHNVMYWYQQKSSQAPKLLFHYYDKDFNNEADTPDNFQSRRPNTSFCFLDIRSPGLGDTAMYLCATSRERLAGVPSSYNEQFFGPGTRLTVL.

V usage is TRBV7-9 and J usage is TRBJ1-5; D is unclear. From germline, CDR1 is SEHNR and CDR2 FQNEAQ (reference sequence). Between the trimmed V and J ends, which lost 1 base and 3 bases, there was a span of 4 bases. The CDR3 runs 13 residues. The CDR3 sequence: CASSLGFNQPQHF. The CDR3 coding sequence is TGTGCCAGCAGCTTAGGGTTCAATCAGCCCCAGCATTTT.

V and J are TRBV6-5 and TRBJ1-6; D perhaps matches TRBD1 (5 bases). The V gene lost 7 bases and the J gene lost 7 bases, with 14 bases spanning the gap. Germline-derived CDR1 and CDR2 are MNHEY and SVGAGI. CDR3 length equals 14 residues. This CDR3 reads CASKLRGYNSPLHF. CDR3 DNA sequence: TGTGCCAGCAAGTTACGGGGGTACAATTCACCCCTCCACTTT.

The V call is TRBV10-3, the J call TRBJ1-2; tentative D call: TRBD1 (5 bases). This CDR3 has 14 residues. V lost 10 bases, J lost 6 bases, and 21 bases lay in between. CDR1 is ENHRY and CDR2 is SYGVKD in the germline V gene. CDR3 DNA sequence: TGTGCCACGGCGGGGGAGCGGGGGATCGATGGCTACACCTTC. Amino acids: CATAGERGIDGYTF.

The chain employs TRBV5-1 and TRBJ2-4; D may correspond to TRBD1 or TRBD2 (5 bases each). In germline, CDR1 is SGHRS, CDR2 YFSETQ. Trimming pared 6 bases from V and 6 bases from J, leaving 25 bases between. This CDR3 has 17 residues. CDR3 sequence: CASNYGTGIPLGNIQYF. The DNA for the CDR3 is TGCGCCAGCAACTACGGGACGGGAATCCCCCTTGGAAACATTCAGTACTTC.